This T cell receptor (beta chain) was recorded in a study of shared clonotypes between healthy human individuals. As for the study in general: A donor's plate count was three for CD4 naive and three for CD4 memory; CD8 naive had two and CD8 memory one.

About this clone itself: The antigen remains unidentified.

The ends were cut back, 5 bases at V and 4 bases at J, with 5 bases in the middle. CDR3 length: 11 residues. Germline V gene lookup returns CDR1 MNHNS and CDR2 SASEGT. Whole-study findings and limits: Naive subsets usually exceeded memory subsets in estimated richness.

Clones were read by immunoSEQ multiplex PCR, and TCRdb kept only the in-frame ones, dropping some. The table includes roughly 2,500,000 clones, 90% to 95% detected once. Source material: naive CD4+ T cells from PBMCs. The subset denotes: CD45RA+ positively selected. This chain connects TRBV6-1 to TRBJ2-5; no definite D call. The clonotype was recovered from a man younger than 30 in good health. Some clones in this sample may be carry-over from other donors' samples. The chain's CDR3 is CASSWRETQYF. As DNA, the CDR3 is TGTGCCAGCAGTTGGAGAGAGACCCAGTACTTC.